Listed below are T cell receptor beta chains from one sample, sequenced in a study of cytomegalovirus exposure and HLA in healthy donors. Using immunoSEQ multiplex PCR, the repertoire was profiled, and TCRdb retains in-frame clones only, with some absent. The sample carries about 110,000 clones, nearly 97% recorded once. The specimen sequenced was PBMCs. Receptors originate from a woman aged 18-29 years in good health and CMV-seronegative. The CDR3 runs from the conserved cysteine through the conserved F or W. A D gene is named only where the DNA matches it firmly. A row's size may be missing; if present it is once, few, many or a size class.

>.|TRBJ1-3|TRBV2|.
CASSEERVDTGNTIYF
TGTGCCAGCAGTGAAGAACGGGTGGACACTGGAAACACCATATATTTT
>TRBD2|TRBJ2-1|TRBV5-1|.
CASSQSRAGANEQFF
TGCGCCAGCAGTCAGAGTAGAGCGGGGGCCAATGAGCAGTTCTTC
>.|TRBJ1-5|TRBV2|.
CASNNGLTNQPQHF
TGTGCCAGCAATAATGGACTGACGAATCAGCCCCAGCATTTT
>TRBD1|TRBJ2-7|TRBV7-9|.
CASSATTMGQGYEQYF
TGTGCCAGCAGCGCGACAACAATGGGACAGGGGTACGAGCAGTACTTC
>.|TRBJ2-3|TRBV11-3|.
CASSHMGLTSTDTQYF
TGTGCCAGCAGCCACATGGGACTGACTAGCACAGATACGCAGTATTTT
>.|TRBJ2-2|TRBV11-2|.
CASSSGLGGELFF
TGTGCCAGCAGCTCAGGATTGGGCGGGGAGCTGTTTTTT
>.|TRBJ1-6|TRBV28|.
CASSLPLTSEVNSPLHF
TGTGCCAGCAGTCTGCCCCTAACCTCGGAGGTTAATTCACCCCTCCACTTT
>.|TRBJ2-1|TRBV6-1|.
CASSNEGEVYNEQFF
TGTGCCAGCAGCAACGAGGGAGAAGTCTACAATGAGCAGTTCTTC
>.|TRBJ1-3|TRBV6-4|.
CASNPRGAEDTIYF
TGTGCCAGCAATCCACGGGGGGCGGAGGACACCATATATTTT
>TRBD2|TRBJ2-1|TRBV28|once
CASSLIIAGAGVYNEQFF
TGTGCCAGCAGTTTAATAATCGCAGGCGCGGGGGTCTACAATGAGCAGTTCTTC
>.|TRBJ1-1|TRBV2|.
CASTSIGGGIMNTEAFF
TGTGCCAGCACCTCCATCGGGGGTGGGATTATGAACACTGAAGCTTTCTTT
>TRBD1|TRBJ2-7|TRBV4-3|.
CASSHRGTGYEQYF
TGCGCCAGCAGCCACAGAGGGACAGGGTACGAGCAGTACTTC
>TRBD2|TRBJ2-7|TRBV5-1|.
CASSAGTSYEQYF
TGCGCCAGCAGTGCCGGGACTAGCTACGAGCAGTACTTC
>.|TRBJ2-7|TRBV7-5|.
CVRSSEQGCGSYEQYF
TGTGTCAGAAGCTCAGAGCAGGGTTGTGGCTCCTACGAGCAGTACTTC
>TRBD1|TRBJ1-2|TRBV5-6|once
CASSPPGWDRNYGYTF
TGTGCCAGCAGTCCCCCAGGCTGGGACAGGAACTATGGCTACACCTTC
>TRBD2|TRBJ2-3|TRBV7-8|.
CASSYTPGLALDTDTQYF
TGTGCCAGCAGCTATACACCGGGACTAGCTCTTGACACAGATACGCAGTATTTT
>.|TRBJ1-1|TRBV28|.
CASSFLRSLNTEAFF
TGTGCCAGCAGTTTTCTTCGGTCACTGAACACTGAAGCTTTCTTT
>TRBD1|TRBJ2-1|TRBV5-1|.
CASRVQGGSYNEQFF
TGCGCCAGCAGGGTACAGGGGGGCTCCTACAATGAGCAGTTCTTC
>TRBD1|TRBJ2-1|TRBV7-2|.
CASTTGQGSSNRVGEQFF
TGTGCCAGCACCACGGGACAGGGTAGTTCGAATCGCGTGGGTGAGCAGTTCTTC
>TRBD2|TRBJ2-5|TRBV6-5|.
CASSYSSGAGETQYF
TGTGCCAGCAGTTACTCAAGCGGGGCGGGGGAGACCCAGTACTTC
>TRBD2|TRBJ2-3|TRBV2|once
CASKLRGGRDTQYF
TGTGCCAGCAAACTCCGGGGGGGCAGGGATACGCAGTATTTT
>.|TRBJ2-7|TRBV5-4|.
CASSQANEREQYF
TGTGCCAGCAGCCAAGCGAACGAGAGGGAGCAGTACTTC
>TRBD1|TRBJ2-2|TRBV6-5|.
CASRRGQGSGELFF
TGTGCCAGCCGACGGGGACAGGGGTCCGGGGAGCTGTTTTTT
>.|TRBJ2-2|TRBV29-1|.
CSVEDRSRDIPPELFF
TGCAGCGTTGAAGATAGGAGCAGGGACATACCACCGGAGCTGTTTTTT
>TRBD2|TRBJ2-5|TRBV7-3|.
CASSLSGGVQETQYF
TGTGCCAGCAGCCTCAGCGGGGGAGTTCAAGAGACCCAGTACTTC
>TRBD1|TRBJ1-1|TRBV30|.
CAWIEDRGIVEAFF
TGTGCCTGGATTGAGGACAGGGGGATAGTTGAAGCTTTCTTT
>TRBD1|TRBJ1-1|TRBV18|once
CASSPGRGGPNTEAFF
TGTGCCAGCTCACCCGGCCGAGGGGGCCCGAACACTGAAGCTTTCTTT
>TRBD1|TRBJ2-5|TRBV28|.
CASYRDRGHETQYF
TGTGCCAGCTACCGGGACAGGGGGCATGAGACCCAGTACTTC
>.|TRBJ2-3|TRBV15|.
CATSRSPGASTQYF
TGTGCCACCAGCAGATCCCCAGGGGCCTCGACGCAGTATTTT
>.|TRBJ2-3|TRBV2|once
CASSQFSDTQYF
TGTGCCAGCAGCCAGTTCTCAGATACGCAGTATTTT
>.|TRBJ1-2|TRBV19|.
CARRVAIDGYTF
TGTGCCAGAAGAGTCGCAATCGATGGCTACACCTTC
>TRBD1|TRBJ2-2|TRBV4-3|.
CASSQDPGGGTGELFF
TGCGCCAGCAGCCAAGACCCAGGGGGCGGAACCGGGGAGCTGTTTTTT
>.|TRBJ1-1|TRBV7-3|few
CASSESLNTEAFF
TGTGCCAGCAGCGAGTCGCTGAACACTGAAGCTTTCTTT
>TRBD1|TRBJ1-4|TRBV5-1|.
CASSLRQGANEKLFF
TGCGCCAGCAGCCTCCGACAGGGGGCTAATGAAAAACTGTTTTTT
>TRBD1|TRBJ1-4|TRBV6-5|.
CASSPGTGVEKLFF
TGTGCCAGCAGTCCCGGGACAGGGGTTGAAAAACTGTTTTTT
>TRBD2|TRBJ2-3|TRBV5-4|.
CASSPGAGVSTDTQYF
TGTGCCAGCAGTCCCGGAGCGGGGGTAAGCACAGATACGCAGTATTTT
>TRBD1|TRBJ1-4|TRBV18|.
CASSPEGAWNEKLFF
TGTGCCAGCTCACCTGAGGGGGCCTGGAATGAAAAACTGTTTTTT
>.|TRBJ1-4|TRBV29-1|.
CSVVGEGLREKLFF
TGCAGCGTTGTAGGGGAGGGACTACGTGAAAAACTGTTTTTT
>TRBD2|TRBJ2-5|TRBV7-3|.
CASSPASSGGLETQYF
TGTGCCAGCAGCCCGGCTTCTAGCGGGGGGTTGGAGACCCAGTACTTC
>TRBD2|TRBJ2-1|TRBV5-1|.
CASSPSGGGSNEQFF
TGCGCCAGCAGCCCATCCGGCGGGGGGTCGAATGAGCAGTTCTTC
>.|TRBJ2-7|TRBV15|.
CATQAGGLSSYEQYF
TGTGCCACCCAAGCCGGGGGGCTAAGCTCCTACGAGCAGTACTTC
>.|TRBJ2-3|TRBV9|.
CASSAGGYLTDTQYF
TGTGCCAGCAGCGCAGGAGGTTACCTCACAGATACGCAGTATTTT
>TRBD2|TRBJ2-7|TRBV30|.
CAWNERGGYEQYF
TGTGCCTGGAATGAGCGGGGGGGCTACGAGCAGTACTTC
>.|TRBJ2-3|TRBV4-3|.
CASSQGGGRSSDTQYF
TGCGCCAGCAGCCAAGGGGGGGGCCGTAGTTCAGATACGCAGTATTTT
>.|TRBJ1-5|TRBV6-5|.
CASSSVRDFNQPQHF
TGTGCCAGCAGTTCCGTCAGGGACTTCAATCAGCCCCAGCATTTT
>.|TRBJ2-5|TRBV9|.
CASSPGAASLQETQYF
TGTGCCAGCAGCCCCGGCGCGGCCTCCCTTCAAGAGACCCAGTACTTC
>.|TRBJ1-1|TRBV20-1|once
CSATSDRAAFF
TGCAGTGCTACAAGCGACCGAGCGGCTTTCTTT
>TRBD1|TRBJ1-3|TRBV4-3|.
CASSQAGQGAMGNTIYF
TGCGCCAGCAGCCAAGCGGGACAGGGGGCGATGGGAAACACCATATATTTT
>TRBD2|TRBJ2-1|TRBV5-4|.
CASSSGLAGVDEQFF
TGTGCCAGCAGCAGCGGACTAGCGGGGGTGGATGAGCAGTTCTTC
>TRBD2|TRBJ2-3|TRBV6-5|.
CASSLSGVADTQYF
TGTGCCAGCAGTCTAAGCGGGGTCGCAGATACGCAGTATTTT
>.|TRBJ2-5|TRBV11-3|once
CASSLRTGNQETQYF
TGTGCCAGCAGCTTGCGGACGGGAAACCAAGAGACCCAGTACTTC
>.|TRBJ1-6|TRBV9|.
CASSVAVYNSPLHF
TGTGCCAGCAGCGTAGCTGTCTATAATTCACCCCTCCACTTT
>TRBD2|TRBJ2-7|TRBV10-3|.
CAISAPGGRYEQYF
TGTGCCATCAGTGCCCCGGGGGGGAGGTACGAGCAGTACTTC
>.|TRBJ2-1|TRBV6-4|.
CASSLTGGPYNEQFF
TGTGCCAGCAGCCTAACGGGGGGCCCCTACAATGAGCAGTTCTTC
>.|TRBJ1-2|TRBV2|.
CASSALRTALGYGYTF
TGTGCCAGCAGTGCCCTTAGGACAGCCCTAGGCTATGGCTACACCTTC
>TRBD1|TRBJ2-3|TRBV5-1|.
CASSRTGGAIDTQYF
TGCGCCAGCAGCAGGACAGGGGGCGCAATAGATACGCAGTATTTT
>TRBD1|TRBJ2-7|TRBV7-9|.
CASSLMGTGGNEQYF
TGTGCCAGCAGCTTAATGGGGACAGGGGGGAACGAGCAGTACTTC
>.|TRBJ2-7|TRBV28|.
CASSSGEQYF
TGTGCCAGCAGTTCGGGAGAGCAGTACTTC